This TCR beta chain stems from a study of T cell responses to AZD1222 COVID-19 vaccine. The study, taken as a whole, reports: Possibly, clonal diversity was underestimated; donors were largely white British and included more females.

About this clone: Its antigen remains unidentified.

Trimming stripped 7 bases from V and 9 bases from J, with 16 bases between. Germline loops: CDR1 SEHNR, CDR2 FQNEAQ (reference sequence). The CDR3 totals 14 residues. The protocol was immunoSEQ multiplex PCR, while the TCRdb copy is restricted to in-frame clones and leaves out a portion. Counted here are about 190,000 clones, around 90% occurring once; the ten biggest clones make up more than 0.75%. V is TRBV7-9 and J is TRBJ1-6; D gene uncertain. The sequenced sample was peripheral blood, obtained on day 0 of AZD1222 vaccination. The TCR sequence derives from an adult in good health. CDR3 loop: CASTLARSGSPLHF. As DNA, the CDR3 is TGTGCCAGCACGTTGGCCAGGTCGGGTTCACCCCTCCACTTT.